The 12 T cell receptor beta chains in this list originate from one sample, sequenced in a study of CD8+ T cells in alopecia areata. Treatment indicated: oral pan-JAK inhibitor, 5-10 mg twice daily. The authors extracted RNA and reverse transcribed it into cDNA as the sequencing template. The data were produced by immunoSEQ multiplex PCR, yet TCRdb's version contains in-frame clones alone and is incomplete. This sample has about 190,000 clones, with approximately 56% found just once. The input for sequencing was CD4+ T cells sorted from blood, taken at week 4, from a patient treated with tofacitinib. The source is a human donor with alopecia areata.

This chain links TRBV7-9 with TRBJ2-1, with D uncertain. V lost 6 bases, J lost 9 bases, and 12 bases lay in between. Germline values: CDR1 SEHNR, CDR2 FQNEAQ (reference sequence). The length of the CDR3 is 12 residues. Here the CDR3 DNA reads TGTGCCAGCAGAATAGGAGTCGGTGAGCAGTTCTTC. Protein product: CASRIGVGEQFF.

V is TRBV7-2 and J is TRBJ2-7, with D maybe TRBD2 (6 bases). This CDR3 has 14 residues. Germline-derived CDR1 and CDR2 are SGHTA and FQGNSA. The V gene lost 7 bases and the J gene lost 5 bases, with 18 bases spanning the gap. The CDR3 is CASTPSGGIHEQYF. As DNA, the CDR3 is TGTGCCAGCACCCCGTCCGGCGGGATCCACGAGCAGTACTTC. The whole variable domain, remainder taken from reference TRBV7-2 and TRBJ2-7, is GAGVSQSPSNKVTEKGKDVELRCDPISGHTALYWYRQSLGQGLEFLIYFQGNSAPDKSGLPSDRFSAERTGGSVSTLTIQRTQQEDSAVYLCASTPSGGIHEQYFGPGTRLTVT.

J is TRBJ1-1 and V is TRBV7-9; D is undetermined. The V gene's germline CDR1 is SEHNR and CDR2 FQNEAQ (reference sequence). Trimming removed 7 bases from V and 10 bases from J, with 7 bases in between. CDR3 size: 9 residues. CDR3: CASTPLAFF. CDR3 nucleotides: TGTGCCAGCACCCCGTTAGCTTTCTTT.

The rearrangement links TRBV6-5 to TRBJ1-2, with 7 bases aligning to TRBD1. J was trimmed by 4 bases and V by 2 bases; bases with no gene match: 4. Germline loops: CDR1 MNHEY, CDR2 SVGAGI. CDR3 length: 14 residues. This CDR3 reads CASSYSGQVYGYTF. As DNA, the CDR3 is TGTGCCAGCAGTTACAGCGGACAGGTCTATGGCTACACCTTC.

In this sample, this clone turned up a few times. V gene TRBV29-1 combines with J gene TRBJ2-1; tentative D call: TRBD2 (6 bases). CDR1 and CDR2 (germline): SQVTM, ANQGSEA. V lost 4 bases to trimming and J lost 0 bases, with 10 bases between them. The CDR3 runs 14 residues. The CDR3 region has the DNA TGCAGCGTTGGGCCGACTAGCTCCTACAATGAGCAGTTCTTC. This encodes CSVGPTSSYNEQFF.

This clone was found a few times. The rearrangement uses TRBV7-2 and TRBJ1-3, with TRBD1 matching 7 bases. Germline V lookup: CDR1 SGHTA, CDR2 FQGNSA. J gave up 4 bases and V 5 bases, and 8 bases lay outside the gene matches. This CDR3 region has 15 residues. The CDR3 sequence: CASSVRQGGGNTIYF. Written as DNA, the CDR3 is TGTGCCAGCAGCGTAAGACAGGGCGGCGGAAACACCATATATTTT.

The sample holds a few counts of this clone. This sequence joins TRBV28 and TRBJ1-1; D perhaps matches TRBD1 (5 bases). The germline gives CDR1 MDHEN, CDR2 SYDVKM. The length of the CDR3 is 15 residues. V dropped 4 bases and J dropped 2 bases, with 14 bases sitting between them. CDR3 protein: CASSSPGTLNTEAFF. The CDR3 DNA sequence: TGTGCCAGCAGTTCCCCCGGGACCCTCAACACTGAAGCTTTCTTT.

V gene TRBV6-1 combines with J gene TRBJ2-7; 8 bases agree with TRBD1. CDR3 length: 11 residues. The ends lost 10 bases at V and 4 bases at J; junction bases unmatched: 3. CDR1 and CDR2 from the germline V gene are MNHNS and SASEGT. The CDR3 reads CATRQGYEQYF. The CDR3 DNA reads TGTGCCACAAGACAGGGGTACGAGCAGTACTTC.

This clone has just a few counts. Within the sample, other DNA sequences also encode this same CDR3. The J gene is TRBJ2-7, the V gene TRBV30; D is uncertain. Deletions cut 0 bases from V and 4 bases from J, with 7 bases between. Germline V gives CDR1 GTSNPN, CDR2 SVGIG (reference sequence). This CDR3 has 12 amino acids. In DNA form, the CDR3 reads TGTGCCTGGAGTGTAGGTGGGTACGAGCAGTACTTC. This gives the protein CAWSVGGYEQYF.

This chain's CDR3 is CASSLNSGRAYEQYF. The DNA of the CDR3 is TGCGCCAGCAGCCTGAATAGCGGGAGGGCCTACGAGCAGTACTTC. The V call is TRBV5-1, the J call TRBJ2-7; 11 positions match TRBD2. Germline trimming cut 4 bases from V and 2 bases from J; bases unmatched to any gene: 5. Germline V lookup: CDR1 SGHRS, CDR2 YFSETQ. This CDR3 has 15 amino acids.

V is TRBV7-2 and J is TRBJ2-7; 10 bases fit TRBD2. CDR3 length: 14 residues. CDR1 SGHTA and CDR2 FQGNSA come from the germline V gene. The V segment lost 2 bases and the J segment 4 bases; nucleotides outside the gene matches: 2. CDR3 DNA: TGTGCCAGCAGCTTATCGACTAGCGGGTACGAGCAGTACTTC. The encoded protein is CASSLSTSGYEQYF.

The rearrangement links TRBV25-1 to TRBJ1-2; D gene uncertain. V dropped 3 bases and J dropped 6 bases, with 20 bases sitting between them. CDR3 length: 16 residues. The germline V gene encodes CDR1 MGHDK and CDR2 SYGVNS. CDR3 nucleotide sequence: TGTGCCAGCAGTGACCCACCCGGCGGCCGAGGACATGGCTACACCTTC. It is translated as CASSDPPGGRGHGYTF.